These T cell receptor beta chains were read from a single sample in a study of long-term antiretroviral therapy in people with HIV. Libraries were prepared by immunoSEQ multiplex PCR; TCRdb keeps only in-frame clonotypes and omits some of them. The table lists about 28,000 clones, over 80% of them singletons. This sample comprised unsorted PBMCs, obtained approximately 2.9 years after starting antiretroviral therapy. These receptors were obtained from a man aged 25-45 years with HIV. Both conserved end residues are part of each CDR3. The order of the fields is V gene, clone size, CDR3 length, D gene, J gene, CDR3 DNA, CDR3 protein. The D gene is left open where the match is weak. The size of a clone is reported for some rows only, either as once, few or many, or as a class for expanded clones.

TRBV5-8	-	12	-	TRBJ1-1	TGTGCCAGCAGCCCGGGGACCACTGAAGCTTTCTTT	CASSPGTTEAFF
TRBV4-1	few	17	-	TRBJ1-6	TGCGCCAGCAGCCAAGAGTTGGGCAGGGGTGGTAATTCACCCCTCCACTTT	CASSQELGRGGNSPLHF
TRBV7-2	-	14	-	TRBJ1-1	TGTGCCAGCAGCGTAGACAGCGTGAACACTGAAGCTTTCTTT	CASSVDSVNTEAFF
TRBV6-6	-	13	-	TRBJ2-7	TGTGCCAGCAGCGCCAGGGGTTACTACGAGCAGTACTTC	CASSARGYYEQYF
TRBV11-2	-	17	TRBD2	TRBJ2-3	TGTGCCAGCAGCTTAGCGCGACTAGCGGGAAGCCCAGATACGCAGTATTTT	CASSLARLAGSPDTQYF
TRBV28	-	16	TRBD2	TRBJ2-5	TGTGCCAGCAGCACTCGCCGCGGCGGGAGGGGTGAGACCCAGTACTTC	CASSTRRGGRGETQYF
TRBV6-5	-	14	-	TRBJ1-3	TGTGCCAGCAGTTACACCCAGTCTGGAAACACCATATATTTT	CASSYTQSGNTIYF
TRBV9	-	16	-	TRBJ1-2	TGTGCCAGCAGCGTAGGGGGCAGGGTTGAGAACTATGGCTACACCTTC	CASSVGGRVENYGYTF
TRBV11-3	-	15	-	TRBJ2-2	TGTGCCAGCAGCCTTACGGAATCGAACACCGGGGAGCTGTTTTTT	CASSLTESNTGELFF
TRBV28	-	16	TRBD1	TRBJ2-7	TGTGCCAGCAGCCCACCGCACCGGAACAGGGGATACGAGCAGTACTTC	CASSPPHRNRGYEQYF
TRBV18	-	15	-	TRBJ2-1	TGTGCCAGCTCACCCAGCGAGAGCTCCTACAATGAGCAGTTCTTC	CASSPSESSYNEQFF
TRBV5-6	-	15	TRBD1	TRBJ1-2	TGTGCCAGCAGCTTCAGGGGGCAGGGCAACTATGGCTACACCTTC	CASSFRGQGNYGYTF
TRBV4-3	-	14	TRBD1	TRBJ1-2	TGCGCCAGCAGCCATGGGACAGGGGGGTATGGCTACACCTTC	CASSHGTGGYGYTF
TRBV9	-	15	TRBD1	TRBJ1-2	TGTGCCAGCAGCGAGACGCCCTTAACAGGGGTCGGCTACACCTTC	CASSETPLTGVGYTF
TRBV7-2	-	17	TRBD2	TRBJ2-1	TGTGCCAGCAGCTCGGGAGGACTAGCGGGAGGGATCAATGAGCAGTTCTTC	CASSSGGLAGGINEQFF
TRBV4-1	-	16	-	TRBJ2-3	TGCGCCAGCAGCCATAGAGAAGTTACCGGCACAGATACGCAGTATTTT	CASSHREVTGTDTQYF
TRBV11-2	few	13	TRBD1	TRBJ1-1	TGTGCCAGCAGCCCCACAGGGGGCACTGAAGCTTTCTTT	CASSPTGGTEAFF
TRBV6-5	-	15	-	TRBJ2-3	TGTGCCAGCAGTTACTCGACAGATAGCACAGATACGCAGTATTTT	CASSYSTDSTDTQYF
TRBV15	-	14	-	TRBJ2-5	TGTGCCACCAGCAGAGAAGGGGTTGGGGAGACCCAGTACTTC	CATSREGVGETQYF
TRBV14	-	15	-	TRBJ2-2	TGTGCCAGCAGCTATAGCGCGGGGTACACCGGGGAGCTGTTTTTT	CASSYSAGYTGELFF
TRBV25-1	once	13	-	TRBJ1-2	TGTGCCAGCCGCCAAGGGACTAACTATGGCTACACCTTC	CASRQGTNYGYTF
TRBV2	once	15	TRBD1	TRBJ1-5	TGTGCCAGCACAGAGGGGACAGGATTTAATCAGCCCCAGCATTTT	CASTEGTGFNQPQHF
TRBV7-3	-	16	-	TRBJ1-2	TGTGCCAGCAGCTCTAACCCCCGGGACCCAGGTGATGGCTACACCTTC	CASSSNPRDPGDGYTF
TRBV6-1	-	12	-	TRBJ1-2	TGTGCCAGCAGTGAGAACCTATATGGCTACACCTTC	CASSENLYGYTF
TRBV18	-	13	-	TRBJ2-1	TGTGCCAGCTCACCGTCTGGGGTTGATGAGCAGTTCTTC	CASSPSGVDEQFF
TRBV29-1	-	13	TRBD1	TRBJ1-2	TGCAGCGTCGGGGACAGGGTTACCTATGGCTACACCTTC	CSVGDRVTYGYTF
TRBV5-4	-	15	-	TRBJ1-2	TGTGCCAGCAGCCCCCCCCTCGACCGCACCTATGGCTACACCTTC	CASSPPLDRTYGYTF
TRBV11-1	once	14	-	TRBJ2-7	TGTGCCAGCAGCTTAGGAGAAGGGGGCTACGAGCAGTACTTC	CASSLGEGGYEQYF
TRBV7-9	-	14	-	TRBJ2-2	TGTGCCAGCAGCCCACAGGGTACCACCGGGGAGCTGTTTTTT	CASSPQGTTGELFF
TRBV25-1	-	12	-	TRBJ1-3	TGTGCCGGCACCCCGGGAGGAAACACCATATATTTT	CAGTPGGNTIYF
TRBV27	-	16	TRBD2	TRBJ2-7	TGTGCCAGCAGTTACTCGGGACTAGCGGGGGTTAACGAGCAGTACTTC	CASSYSGLAGVNEQYF
TRBV19	-	13	TRBD1	TRBJ2-7	TGTGCCGGATCCGCGGGACAGGGTCGGGAGCAGTACTTC	CAGSAGQGREQYF
TRBV5-1	-	14	TRBD2	TRBJ2-1	TGCGCCAGCAGCTTGACGACTAGCGGGTATGAGCAGTTCTTC	CASSLTTSGYEQFF
TRBV9	-	17	TRBD2	TRBJ2-4	TGTGCCAGCAGCGCGAGGGCGGGGGTTAAAGGCAAAAACATTCAGTACTTC	CASSARAGVKGKNIQYF
TRBV28	few	12	-	TRBJ2-7	TGTGCCAGCAGTTTAACTGACTACGAGCAGTACTTC	CASSLTDYEQYF
TRBV6-5	-	13	-	TRBJ2-1	TGTGCCAGCAGTTACACTACAGGGTCCGAGCAGTTCTTC	CASSYTTGSEQFF
TRBV6-5	-	15	-	TRBJ2-2	TGTGCCAGCAGTTGGTTTGGGGCGGGCACCGGGGAGCTGTTTTTT	CASSWFGAGTGELFF
TRBV2	-	15	-	TRBJ2-7	TGTGCCAGCAGTCGAGGGACTGGCAATTCCTACGAGCAGTACTTC	CASSRGTGNSYEQYF
TRBV7-2	-	17	-	TRBJ2-7	TGTGCCAGCAGCTTATCGACGGGAGCGGGTCCACAGAGCGAGCAGTACTTC	CASSLSTGAGPQSEQYF
TRBV7-9	-	14	-	TRBJ2-1	TGTGCCAGCAGCTTTGCAAGCCACAATGTTGAGCAGTTCTTC	CASSFASHNVEQFF
TRBV4-1	-	18	TRBD2	TRBJ2-3	TGCGCCAGCAGCCAACCCCGACTAGCGGGGGGGAAGACAGATACGCAGTATTTT	CASSQPRLAGGKTDTQYF
TRBV14	-	14	-	TRBJ1-2	TGTGCCAGCAGCCAAGACGACATTTTGGTCCAGTACACCTTC	CASSQDDILVQYTF